The subject of this entry is one T cell receptor beta chain. Its target is not known. PCR was performed using 60 Vbeta and 13 Jbeta primers. The protocol was immunoSEQ multiplex PCR, while the TCRdb copy is restricted to in-frame clones and leaves out a portion. The sample has about 170,000 clones, around 75% seen once. The data stem from a study of cytomegalovirus exposure and HLA in healthy donors. Findings and limits, study-wide: Donor immune exposure was known only as CMV serostatus. In vitro data verified three CMV-associated chains as specific for CMV antigens.

CDR1 is MNHEY, CDR2 SVGAGI, per germline. V shed 6 bases and J 6 bases; nucleotides not matched to a gene: 11. CDR3 size: 15 residues. Sequenced material: PBMCs. The clonotype comes from a male donor in good health and CMV-seronegative. This chain links TRBV6-5 with TRBJ1-1; TRBD1 agrees at 9 bases. This CDR3 reads CASRPLQGARAEAFF. The CDR3 nucleotides read TGTGCCAGCAGGCCTCTACAGGGGGCTCGGGCTGAAGCTTTCTTT.